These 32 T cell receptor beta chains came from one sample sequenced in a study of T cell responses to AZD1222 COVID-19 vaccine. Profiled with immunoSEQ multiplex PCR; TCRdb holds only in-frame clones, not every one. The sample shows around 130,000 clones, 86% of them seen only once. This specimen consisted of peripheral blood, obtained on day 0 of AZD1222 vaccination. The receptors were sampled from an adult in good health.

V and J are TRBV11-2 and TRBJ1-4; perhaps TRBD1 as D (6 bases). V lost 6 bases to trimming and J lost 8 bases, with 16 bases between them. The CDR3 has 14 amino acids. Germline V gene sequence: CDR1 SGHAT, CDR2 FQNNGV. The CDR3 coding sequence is TGTGCCAGCAGACTGACAGGAACCGGCGAAAAACTGTTTTTT. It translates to CASRLTGTGEKLFF. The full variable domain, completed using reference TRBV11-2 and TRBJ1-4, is EAGVAQSPRYKIIEKRQSVAFWCNPISGHATLYWYQQILGQGPKLLIQFQNNGVVDDSQLPKDRFSAERLKGVDSTLKIQPAKLEDSAVYLCASRLTGTGEKLFFGSGTQLSVL.

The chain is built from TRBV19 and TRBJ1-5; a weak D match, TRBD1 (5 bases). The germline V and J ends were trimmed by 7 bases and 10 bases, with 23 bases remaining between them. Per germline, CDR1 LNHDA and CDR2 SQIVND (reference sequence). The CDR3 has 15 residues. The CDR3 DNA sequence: TGTGCCAGTACCATATCGGGACCCAATATCAGCCCCCAGCATTTT. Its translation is CASTISGPNISPQHF. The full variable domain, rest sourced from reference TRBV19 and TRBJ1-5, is DGGITQSPKYLFRKEGQNVTLSCEQNLNHDAMYWYRQDPGQGLRLIYYSQIVNDFQKGDIAEGYSVSREKKESFPLTVTSAQKNPTAFYLCASTISGPNISPQHFGDGTRLSIL.

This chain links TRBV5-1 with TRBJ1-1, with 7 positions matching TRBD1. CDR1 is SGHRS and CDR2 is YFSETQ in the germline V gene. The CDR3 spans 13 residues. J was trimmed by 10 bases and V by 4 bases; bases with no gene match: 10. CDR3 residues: CASSAGTDQTAFF. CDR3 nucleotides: TGCGCCAGCAGCGCGGGGACAGATCAGACAGCTTTCTTT.

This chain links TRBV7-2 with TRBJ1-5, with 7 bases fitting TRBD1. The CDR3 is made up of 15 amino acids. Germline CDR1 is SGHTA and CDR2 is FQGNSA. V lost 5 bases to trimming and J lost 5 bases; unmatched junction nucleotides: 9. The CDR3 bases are TGTGCCAGCAGCCCTAGGACAGGCGCCGATCAGCCCCAGCATTTT. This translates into CASSPRTGADQPQHF.

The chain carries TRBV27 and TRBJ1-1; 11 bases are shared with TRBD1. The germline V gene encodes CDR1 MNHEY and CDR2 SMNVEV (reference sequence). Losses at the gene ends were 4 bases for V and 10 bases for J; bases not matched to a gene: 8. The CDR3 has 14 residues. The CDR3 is CASSSYTGTGGAFF. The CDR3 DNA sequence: TGTGCCAGCAGTTCCTATACCGGGACAGGGGGAGCTTTCTTT.

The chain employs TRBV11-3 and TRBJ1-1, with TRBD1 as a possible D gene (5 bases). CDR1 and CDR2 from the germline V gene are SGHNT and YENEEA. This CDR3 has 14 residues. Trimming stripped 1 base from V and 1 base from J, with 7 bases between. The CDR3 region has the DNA TGTGCCAGCAGCTTAGTTGGGACGAACACTGAAGCTTTCTTT. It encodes CASSLVGTNTEAFF.

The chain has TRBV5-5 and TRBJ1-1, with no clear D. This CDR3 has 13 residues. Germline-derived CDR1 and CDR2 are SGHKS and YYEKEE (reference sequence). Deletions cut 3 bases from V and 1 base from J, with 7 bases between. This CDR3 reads CASSWAANTEAFF. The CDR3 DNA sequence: TGTGCCAGCAGCTGGGCGGCGAACACTGAAGCTTTCTTT.

The CDR3 DNA reads TGTGCCAGCAGTTACCAAACTAGCTCGGCACAGACCCAGTACTTC. Translation gives CASSYQTSSAQTQYF. The chain couples TRBV6-5 to TRBJ2-5; perhaps TRBD2 as D (6 bases). The CDR3 totals 15 residues. In germline, CDR1 is MNHEY, CDR2 SVGAGI. V dropped 2 bases and J dropped 6 bases, with 16 bases sitting between them.

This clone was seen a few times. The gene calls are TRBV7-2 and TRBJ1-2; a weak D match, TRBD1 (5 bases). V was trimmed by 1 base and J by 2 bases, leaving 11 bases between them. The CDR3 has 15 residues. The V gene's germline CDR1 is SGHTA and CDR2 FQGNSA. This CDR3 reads CASSLDQDNNYGYTF. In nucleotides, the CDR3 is TGTGCCAGCAGCTTAGACCAGGACAACAACTATGGCTACACCTTC.

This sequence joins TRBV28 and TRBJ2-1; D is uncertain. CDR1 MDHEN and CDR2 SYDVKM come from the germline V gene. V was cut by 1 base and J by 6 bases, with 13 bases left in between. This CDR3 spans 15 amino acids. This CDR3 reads CASSLFGVALNEQFF. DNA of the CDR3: TGTGCCAGCAGTTTATTTGGTGTGGCTCTCAATGAGCAGTTCTTC.

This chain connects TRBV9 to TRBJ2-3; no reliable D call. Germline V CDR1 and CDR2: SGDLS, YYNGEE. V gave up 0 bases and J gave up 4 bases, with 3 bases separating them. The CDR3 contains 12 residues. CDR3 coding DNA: TGTGCCAGCAGCGTAGAATCAGATACGCAGTATTTT. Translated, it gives CASSVESDTQYF.

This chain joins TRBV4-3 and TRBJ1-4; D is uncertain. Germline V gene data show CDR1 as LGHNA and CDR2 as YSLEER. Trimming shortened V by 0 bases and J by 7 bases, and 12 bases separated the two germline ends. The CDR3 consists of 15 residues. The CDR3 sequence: CASSQDQYLGEKLFF. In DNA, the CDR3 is TGCGCCAGCAGCCAAGATCAATATTTGGGTGAAAAACTGTTTTTT.

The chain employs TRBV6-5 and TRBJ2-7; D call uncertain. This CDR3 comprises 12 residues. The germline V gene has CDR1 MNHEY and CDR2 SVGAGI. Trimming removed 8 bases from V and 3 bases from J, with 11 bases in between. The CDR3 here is CASSFWGYEQYF. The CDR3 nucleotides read TGTGCCAGCTCGTTCTGGGGCTACGAGCAGTACTTC.

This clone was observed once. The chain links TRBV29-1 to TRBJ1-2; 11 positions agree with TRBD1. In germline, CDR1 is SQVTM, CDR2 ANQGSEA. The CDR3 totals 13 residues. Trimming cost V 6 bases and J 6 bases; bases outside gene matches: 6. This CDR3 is CSVSGTGGHGYTF. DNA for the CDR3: TGCAGCGTCTCCGGGACAGGGGGTCATGGCTACACCTTC.

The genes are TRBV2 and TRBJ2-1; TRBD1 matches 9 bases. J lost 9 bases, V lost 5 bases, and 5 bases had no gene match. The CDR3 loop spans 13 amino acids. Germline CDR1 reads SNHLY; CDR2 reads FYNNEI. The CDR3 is CASSPGQGSEQFF. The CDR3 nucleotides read TGTGCCAGCAGTCCGGGACAGGGTAGTGAGCAGTTCTTC.

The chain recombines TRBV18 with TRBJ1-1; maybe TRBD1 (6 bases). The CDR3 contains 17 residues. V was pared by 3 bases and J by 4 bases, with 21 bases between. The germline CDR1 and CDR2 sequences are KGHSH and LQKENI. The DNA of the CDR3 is TGTGCCAGCTCACCGAAAGGGGGGACGGTCGGCGGCACTGAAGCTTTCTTT. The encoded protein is CASSPKGGTVGGTEAFF.

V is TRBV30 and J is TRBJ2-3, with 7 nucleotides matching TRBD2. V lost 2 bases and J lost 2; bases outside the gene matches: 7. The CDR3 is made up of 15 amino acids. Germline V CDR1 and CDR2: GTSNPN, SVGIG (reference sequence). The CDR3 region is CAWSSGLTLTDTQYF. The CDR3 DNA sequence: TGTGCCTGGAGTTCGGGACTAACCCTCACAGATACGCAGTATTTT. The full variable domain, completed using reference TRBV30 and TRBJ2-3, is SQTIHQWPATLVQPVGSPLSLECTVEGTSNPNLYWYRQAAGRGLQLLFYSVGIGQISSEVPQNLSASRPQDRQFILSSKKLLLSDSGFYLCAWSSGLTLTDTQYFGPGTRLTVL.

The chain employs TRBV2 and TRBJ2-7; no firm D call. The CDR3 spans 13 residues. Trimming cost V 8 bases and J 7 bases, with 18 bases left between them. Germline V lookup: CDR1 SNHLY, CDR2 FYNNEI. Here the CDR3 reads CASETVGPPEQYF. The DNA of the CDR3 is TGTGCCAGCGAAACTGTGGGCCCGCCGGAGCAGTACTTC.

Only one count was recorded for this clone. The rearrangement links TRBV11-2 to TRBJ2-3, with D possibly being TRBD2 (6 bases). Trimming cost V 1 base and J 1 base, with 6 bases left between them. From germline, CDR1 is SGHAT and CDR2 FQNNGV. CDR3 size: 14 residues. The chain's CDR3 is CASSLGGGTDTQYF. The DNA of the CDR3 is TGTGCCAGCAGCTTAGGCGGGGGCACAGATACGCAGTATTTT.

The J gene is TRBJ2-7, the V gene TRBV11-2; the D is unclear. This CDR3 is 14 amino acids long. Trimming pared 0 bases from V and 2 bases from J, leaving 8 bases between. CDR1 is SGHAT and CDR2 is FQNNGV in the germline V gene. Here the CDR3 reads CASSLDPSTYEQYF. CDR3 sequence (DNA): TGTGCCAGCAGCTTAGACCCTAGTACCTACGAGCAGTACTTC.

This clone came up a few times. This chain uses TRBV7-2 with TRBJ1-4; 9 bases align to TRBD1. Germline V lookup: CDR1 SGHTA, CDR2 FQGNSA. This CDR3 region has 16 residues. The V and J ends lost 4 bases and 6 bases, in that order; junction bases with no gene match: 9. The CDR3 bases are TGTGCCAGCAGCTCCTCCGGAGACAGGGGGTATGAAAAACTGTTTTTT. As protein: CASSSSGDRGYEKLFF.

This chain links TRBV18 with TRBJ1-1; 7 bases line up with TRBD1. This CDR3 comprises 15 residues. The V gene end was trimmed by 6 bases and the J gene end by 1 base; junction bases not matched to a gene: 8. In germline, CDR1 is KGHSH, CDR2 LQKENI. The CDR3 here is CASSPQGVTNTEAFF. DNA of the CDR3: TGTGCCAGCTCCCCCCAGGGGGTTACGAACACTGAAGCTTTCTTT.

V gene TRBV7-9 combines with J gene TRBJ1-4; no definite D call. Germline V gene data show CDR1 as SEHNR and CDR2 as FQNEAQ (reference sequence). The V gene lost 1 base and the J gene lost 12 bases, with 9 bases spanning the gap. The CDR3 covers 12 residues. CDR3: CASSLDRGELFF. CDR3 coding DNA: TGTGCCAGCAGCTTAGACCGTGGGGAACTGTTTTTT. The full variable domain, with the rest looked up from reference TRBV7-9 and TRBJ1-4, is DTGVSQNPRHKITKRGQNVTFRCDPISEHNRLYWYRQTLGQGPEFLTYFQNEAQLEKSRLLSDRFSAERPKGSFSTLEIQRTEQGDSAMYLCASSLDRGELFFGSGTQLSVL.

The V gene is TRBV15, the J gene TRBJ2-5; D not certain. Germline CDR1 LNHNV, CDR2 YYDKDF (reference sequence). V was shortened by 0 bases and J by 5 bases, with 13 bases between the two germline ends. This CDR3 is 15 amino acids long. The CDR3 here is CATSREDPFGETQYF. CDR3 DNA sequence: TGTGCCACCAGCAGAGAGGATCCCTTCGGGGAGACCCAGTACTTC.

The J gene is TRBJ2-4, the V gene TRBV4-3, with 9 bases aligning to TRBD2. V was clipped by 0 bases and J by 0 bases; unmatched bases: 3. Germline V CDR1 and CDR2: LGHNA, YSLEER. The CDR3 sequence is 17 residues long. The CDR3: CASSQESSGIAKNIQYF. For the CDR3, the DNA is TGCGCCAGCAGCCAAGAATCTAGCGGGATAGCCAAAAACATTCAGTACTTC.

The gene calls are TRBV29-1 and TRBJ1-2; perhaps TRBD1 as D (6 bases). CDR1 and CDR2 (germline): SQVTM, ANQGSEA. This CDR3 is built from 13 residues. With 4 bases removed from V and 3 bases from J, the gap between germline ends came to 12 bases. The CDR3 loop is CSVGQGTDYGYTF. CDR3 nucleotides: TGCAGCGTTGGGCAGGGGACGGACTATGGCTACACCTTC.

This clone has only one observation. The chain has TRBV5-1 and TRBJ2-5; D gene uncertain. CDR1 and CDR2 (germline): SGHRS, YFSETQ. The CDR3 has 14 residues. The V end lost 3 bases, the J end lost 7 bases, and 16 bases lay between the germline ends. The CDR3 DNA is TGCGCCAGCAGCTCTACGGGCCAATCAGGGACCCAGTACTTC. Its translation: CASSSTGQSGTQYF.

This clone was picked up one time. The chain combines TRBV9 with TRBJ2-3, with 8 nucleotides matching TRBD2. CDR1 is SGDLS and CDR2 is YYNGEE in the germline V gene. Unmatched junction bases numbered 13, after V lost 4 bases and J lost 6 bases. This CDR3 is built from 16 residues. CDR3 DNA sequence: TGTGCCAGCAGCAAGCAGACGGGAGGGCCCATTGATACGCAGTATTTT. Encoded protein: CASSKQTGGPIDTQYF.

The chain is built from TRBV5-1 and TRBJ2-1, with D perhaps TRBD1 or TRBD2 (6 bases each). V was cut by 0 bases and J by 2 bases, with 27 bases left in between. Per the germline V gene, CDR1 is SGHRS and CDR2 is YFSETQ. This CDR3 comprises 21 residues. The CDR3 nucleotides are TGCGCCAGCAGCTTGGCCGGGGGCGCGTCTAGGATCGAGGTAACCTACAATGAGCAGTTCTTC. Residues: CASSLAGGASRIEVTYNEQFF.

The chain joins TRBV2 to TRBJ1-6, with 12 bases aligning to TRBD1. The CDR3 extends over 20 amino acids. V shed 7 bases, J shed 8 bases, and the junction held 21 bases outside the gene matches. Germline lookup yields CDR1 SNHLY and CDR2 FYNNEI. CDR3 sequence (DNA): TGTGCCAGCACCTCTGCCAGGAGGGACAGGGGGCAAGGAGGGGATTCACCCCTCCACTTT. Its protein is CASTSARRDRGQGGDSPLHF. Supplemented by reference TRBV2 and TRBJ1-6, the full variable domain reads EPEVTQTPSHQVTQMGQEVILRCVPISNHLYFYWYRQILGQKVEFLVSFYNNEISEKSEIFDDQFSVERPDGSNFTLKIRSTKLEDSAMYFCASTSARRDRGQGGDSPLHFGNGTRLTVT.

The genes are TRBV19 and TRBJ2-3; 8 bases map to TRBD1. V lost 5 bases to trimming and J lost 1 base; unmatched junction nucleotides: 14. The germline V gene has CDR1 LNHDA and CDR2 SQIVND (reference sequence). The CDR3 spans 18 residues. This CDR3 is CASSPNPSTGAGTDTQYF. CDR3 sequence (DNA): TGTGCCAGTAGTCCTAACCCCTCGACAGGGGCAGGCACAGATACGCAGTATTTT.

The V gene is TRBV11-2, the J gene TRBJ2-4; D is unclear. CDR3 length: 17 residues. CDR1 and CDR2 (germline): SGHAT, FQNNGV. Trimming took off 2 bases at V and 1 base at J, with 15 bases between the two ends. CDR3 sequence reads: CASSLRIGSNAKNIQYF. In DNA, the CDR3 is TGTGCCAGCAGCTTAAGAATTGGATCCAATGCCAAAAACATTCAGTACTTC. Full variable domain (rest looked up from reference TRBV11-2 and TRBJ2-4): EAGVAQSPRYKIIEKRQSVAFWCNPISGHATLYWYQQILGQGPKLLIQFQNNGVVDDSQLPKDRFSAERLKGVDSTLKIQPAKLEDSAVYLCASSLRIGSNAKNIQYFGAGTRLSVL.